This TCR beta chain was identified in a study of radiotherapy plus CTLA-4 blockade in lung cancer. Background on the study: Objective responses emerged in roughly 20% of patients, and 30% to 40% attained disease control.

Only in-frame clones appear in the TCRdb table, and some are missing; sequencing was by immunoSEQ multiplex PCR. The repertoire has tens of thousands of clones, around 90% of them found once; the top ten carry roughly 0.95%. Ipilimumab CTLA-4 blockade and focal radiation were given to patients with chemo-refractory metastatic non-small-cell lung cancer. The CDR3 is 14 residues long. J lost 9 bases, V lost 5 bases, and 10 bases had no gene match. The germline gives CDR1 LNHDA, CDR2 SQIVND (reference sequence). This sample comprised peripheral blood, obtained from a patient treated with radiotherapy plus ipilimumab. This sequence originates from a human donor with non-small cell lung cancer who had stable disease on radiotherapy plus ipilimumab. V gene TRBV19 combines with J gene TRBJ2-1, with 7 bases that match TRBD2. CDR3: CASSRSRWEGEQFF. The CDR3 nucleotides read TGTGCCAGTAGTCGTTCTAGGTGGGAGGGTGAGCAGTTCTTC.